What follows are 15 T cell receptor beta chains derived from one specimen sequenced in a study of blood T cell repertoires in COVID-19. Profiling relied on immunoSEQ multiplex PCR, and the TCRdb table lists in-frame clones only, not all of them. The sample carries under 80,000 clones, roughly 83% recorded once. Sequenced sample: peripheral blood. Source of these receptors: a woman aged 55-70 years with acute or convalescent COVID-19.

The genes are TRBV4-2 and TRBJ2-1; 9 bases fit TRBD2. The V segment lost 0 bases and the J segment 7 bases; nucleotides outside the gene matches: 7. The CDR3 runs to 16 residues. From germline, CDR1 is LGHNA and CDR2 YNFKEQ. CDR3 loop: CASSQDGLAGVNEQFF. CDR3 sequence (DNA): TGTGCCAGCAGCCAAGATGGCTTAGCGGGGGTTAATGAGCAGTTCTTC.

V gene TRBV5-1 combines with J gene TRBJ1-3; D is ambiguous. V shed 5 bases and J shed 2 bases, with 14 bases lying between them. The CDR3 consists of 15 residues. CDR1 SGHRS and CDR2 YFSETQ come from the germline V gene. The CDR3 coding sequence is TGCGCCAGCAGTTTTGAGGGAGGTACTGGAAACACCATATATTTT. Amino acid sequence: CASSFEGGTGNTIYF.

The CDR3 reads CASSLSKSEGVVTEAFF. In DNA, the CDR3 is TGTGCCAGCAGTTTATCGAAAAGCGAGGGAGTCGTCACTGAAGCTTTCTTT. This chain uses TRBV27 with TRBJ1-1; D ambiguous. CDR3 length: 17 amino acids. The germline gives CDR1 MNHEY, CDR2 SMNVEV (reference sequence). V was clipped by 0 bases and J by 4 bases, with 18 bases between them.

The genes are TRBV2 and TRBJ1-1; maybe TRBD1 (6 bases). The CDR3 totals 14 residues. Germline assignment: CDR1 SNHLY and CDR2 FYNNEI. V gave up 4 bases and J gave up 1 base, with 10 bases separating them. The CDR3 sequence is CASSARTENTEAFF. DNA of the CDR3: TGTGCCAGCAGTGCTAGGACAGAGAACACTGAAGCTTTCTTT.

J is TRBJ1-2 and V is TRBV5-6; 7 bases match TRBD1. The CDR3 is 15 residues long. Trimming cost V 4 bases and J 2 bases; bases outside gene matches: 8. Germline CDR1 SGHDT, CDR2 YYEEEE. CDR3 region: CASSDGTAVNYGYTF. As DNA, the CDR3 is TGTGCCAGCAGCGACGGGACAGCAGTGAACTATGGCTACACCTTC.

V is TRBV14 and J is TRBJ2-7, with 10 bases aligning to TRBD1. Germline V gene data show CDR1 as SGHDN and CDR2 as FVKESK. There are 16 residues in the CDR3. V shed 1 base and J 4 bases; nucleotides not matched to a gene: 7. CDR3 amino acids: CASSQGYPGQGYEQYF. DNA of the CDR3: TGTGCCAGCAGCCAAGGTTACCCGGGACAGGGGTACGAGCAGTACTTC. Complete variable domain (other parts from reference TRBV14 and TRBJ2-7): EAGVTQFPSHSVIEKGQTVTLRCDPISGHDNLYWYRRVMGKEIKFLLHFVKESKQDESGMPNNRFLAERTGGTYSTLKVQPAELEDSGVYFCASSQGYPGQGYEQYFGPGTRLTVT.

The V call is TRBV12-5, the J call TRBJ2-5; 11 bases map to TRBD2. CDR1 is LGHNT and CDR2 is FRNRAP in the germline V gene. Unmatched junction bases numbered 10, after V lost 0 bases and J lost 4 bases. The CDR3 sequence is 18 residues long. Here the CDR3 DNA reads TGTGCTAGTGGTTTGGTTAGGGATGGTAGCGGGGGGGGAGAGACCCAGTACTTC. Residues: CASGLVRDGSGGGETQYF.

The chain employs TRBV7-2 and TRBJ1-6, with D unclear. The CDR3 spans 14 residues. Germline CDR1 and CDR2: SGHTA and FQGNSA. V was pared by 5 bases and J by 9 bases, with 14 bases between. The CDR3 region has the DNA TGTGCCAGCAGCCTAGACCCTTCAGGTTCACCCCTCCACTTT. It encodes CASSLDPSGSPLHF.

This sequence joins TRBV7-9 and TRBJ1-1; TRBD1 matches 7 bases. Losses at the gene ends were 2 bases for V and 5 bases for J; bases not matched to a gene: 2. The CDR3 length is 13 residues. Germline-derived CDR1 and CDR2 are SEHNR and FQNEAQ (reference sequence). The CDR3 nucleotides are TGTGCCAGCAGCTTACAGGGGGTAACTGAAGCTTTCTTT. Protein sequence: CASSLQGVTEAFF.

The rearrangement uses TRBV27 and TRBJ1-2; D is unresolved. Germline V lookup: CDR1 MNHEY, CDR2 SMNVEV (reference sequence). This CDR3 spans 14 amino acids. Trimming shortened V by 6 bases and J by 9 bases, and 20 bases separated the two germline ends. In DNA form, the CDR3 reads TGTGCCAGCAGCTCTATTGCCCGCCGGGGTAGCTACACCTTC. The encoded protein is CASSSIARRGSYTF.

In its sample, this clone was seen a few times. CDR3 DNA sequence: TGTGCCACCAGCAGAGACCAGGACAGGGGTCATGAGCAGTTCTTC. Translated: CATSRDQDRGHEQFF. This sequence joins TRBV15 and TRBJ2-1, with 9 positions matching TRBD1. Losses at the gene ends were 0 bases for V and 8 bases for J; bases not matched to a gene: 5. Germline V gene lookup returns CDR1 LNHNV and CDR2 YYDKDF (reference sequence). The CDR3 has 15 residues.

This clone was detected a few times. The chain links TRBV11-2 to TRBJ2-1; 9 bases align to TRBD1. CDR3 length equals 15 residues. Trimming took 4 bases from V and 7 from J; bases not matched to a gene: 8. Germline loops: CDR1 SGHAT, CDR2 FQNNGV. CDR3 nucleotides: TGTGCCAGCAGCTATCGGACAGGGGAGGTAAATGAGCAGTTCTTC. Translating it yields CASSYRTGEVNEQFF.

The table lists this clone with a few counts. J is TRBJ1-2 and V is TRBV5-5; 8 bases line up with TRBD1. The junction had 18 bases not matched to a gene; V was cut back by 0 bases and J by 8 bases. The germline CDR1 and CDR2 sequences are SGHKS and YYEKEE (reference sequence). This CDR3 has 18 residues. Written as DNA, the CDR3 is TGTGCCAGCAGCTTGGGTGGCCCCTTTGGACAGGGCGGTGGCGGCTACACCTTC. It specifies CASSLGGPFGQGGGGYTF.

The chain couples TRBV6-5 to TRBJ2-7; the match to TRBD1 covers 7 bases. The V gene's germline CDR1 is MNHEY and CDR2 SVGAGI. CDR3 size: 15 residues. The J segment lost 2 bases and the V segment lost 2 bases, leaving 6 bases of the junction unmatched. The CDR3, as DNA: TGTGCCAGCAGTTACCAAGGACAGGCGGCCTACGAGCAGTACTTC. This encodes CASSYQGQAAYEQYF.

CDR3 residues: CALSGVNTEAFF. DNA of the CDR3: TGTGCCTTAAGCGGGGTGAACACTGAAGCTTTCTTT. This chain links TRBV6-5 with TRBJ1-1; D gene unclear. CDR3 length equals 12 residues. V lost 11 bases to trimming and J lost 0 bases, with 10 bases between them. Looked up from germline, CDR1 is MNHEY and CDR2 is SVGAGI.